The 19 T cell receptor beta chains in this list originate from one sample, sequenced in a study of T cell responses to AZD1222 COVID-19 vaccine. TCRdb's copy holds only in-frame clones and misses some; the assay was immunoSEQ multiplex PCR. The sample consists of 45,000 to 50,000 clones, approximately 91% of them appearing once. Sequenced here: peripheral blood, sampled 28 days after the second AZD1222 dose. The receptors shown here come from an adult who received the AZD1222 COVID-19 vaccine.

J is TRBJ2-1 and V is TRBV18; 7 positions agree with TRBD2. This CDR3 spans 12 amino acids. The V segment lost 3 bases and the J segment 7 bases; nucleotides outside the gene matches: 0. Germline CDR1 reads KGHSH; CDR2 reads LQKENI. The CDR3 nucleotides are TGTGCCAGCTCACCCGGGGGGAATGAGCAGTTCTTC. This codes for CASSPGGNEQFF.

The J gene is TRBJ1-2, the V gene TRBV6-2 or TRBV6-3, with D hard to call. CDR1 and CDR2 (germline): MNHEY, SVGEGT. This CDR3 is built from 11 residues. V was shortened by 6 bases and J by 4 bases, with 6 bases between the two germline ends. In DNA, the CDR3 is TGTGCCAGCAGCCAAGGCTATGGCTACACCTTC. It codes for CASSQGYGYTF.

The rearrangement links TRBV6-5 to TRBJ1-2; possible D gene TRBD1, 6 bases. The CDR3 sequence is 14 residues long. Germline V gene lookup returns CDR1 MNHEY and CDR2 SVGAGI. V was cut by 6 bases and J by 8 bases, with 19 bases left in between. This CDR3 is CASSLTWGAPGYTF. The CDR3 DNA sequence: TGTGCCAGCAGCCTCACGTGGGGGGCGCCCGGCTACACCTTC.

The chain is built from TRBV7-9 and TRBJ1-2; D gene ambiguous. V was shortened by 1 base and J by 7 bases, with 7 bases between the two germline ends. The CDR3 is made up of 12 amino acids. The germline V gene has CDR1 SEHNR and CDR2 FQNEAQ (reference sequence). Here the CDR3 DNA reads TGTGCCAGCAGCTTAGGGCTAGTTGGCTACACCTTC. Translated, it gives CASSLGLVGYTF.

The chain uses TRBV13 and TRBJ2-6, with D maybe TRBD2 (5 bases). V dropped 1 base and J dropped 4 bases, with 8 bases sitting between them. From germline, CDR1 is PRHDT and CDR2 FYEKMQ (reference sequence). The CDR3 is 15 amino acids. DNA for the CDR3: TGTGCCAGCAGCTTAGTGGGGAGAGGGGCCAACGTCCTGACTTTC. Its protein is CASSLVGRGANVLTF.

V usage is TRBV5-5 and J usage is TRBJ2-7; TRBD2 matches at 15 bases. The V segment lost 4 bases and the J segment 4 bases; nucleotides outside the gene matches: 3. The germline V gene has CDR1 SGHKS and CDR2 YYEKEE (reference sequence). The CDR3 loop spans 15 amino acids. CDR3 DNA: TGTGCCAGCAGCCTGGGACTAGCGGGGGGTTACGAGCAGTACTTC. This translates into CASSLGLAGGYEQYF.

A note on this clone: The junction does not match germline at one end; this may be a read error. This sequence joins TRBV2 and TRBJ1-4; D remains ambiguous. Germline assignment: CDR1 SNHLY and CDR2 FYNNEI. There are 14 residues in the CDR3. DNA for the CDR3: TGTGCCAGCAGTGAAGGTAGATTAGAAACATCGGGTCTTTTT. It specifies CASSEGRLETSGLF. Full variable domain (remainder filled in from reference TRBV2 and TRBJ1-4): EPEVTQTPSHQVTQMGQEVILRCVPISNHLYFYWYRQILGQKVEFLVSFYNNEISEKSEIFDDQFSVERPDGSNFTLKIRSTKLEDSAMYFCASSEGRLETSGLFGSGTQLSVL.

The V and J genes are TRBV3-1 (or the pseudogene TRBV3-2) and TRBJ1-4; 8 bases fit TRBD1. The CDR3 has 14 amino acids. The junction had 2 bases not matched to a gene; V was cut back by 4 bases and J by 4 bases. CDR1 is LGHDT, CDR2 YNNKEL, per germline (reference sequence). CDR3 sequence: CASSPTGVNEKLFF. Here the CDR3 DNA reads TGTGCCAGCAGCCCGACAGGGGTTAATGAAAAACTGTTTTTT.

The chain has TRBV2 and TRBJ2-5; TRBD1 might be the D (6 bases). Germline V gene lookup returns CDR1 SNHLY and CDR2 FYNNEI. V was pared by 6 bases and J by 5 bases, with 19 bases between. The CDR3 runs to 15 residues. CDR3: CASRDQGISHETQYF. CDR3 sequence (DNA): TGTGCCAGCAGAGACCAGGGGATAAGCCATGAGACCCAGTACTTC.

V is TRBV2 and J is TRBJ1-6; tentatively, D is TRBD1 (5 bases). Germline assignment: CDR1 SNHLY and CDR2 FYNNEI. The CDR3 runs to 14 residues. V shed 2 bases and J shed 6 bases, with 8 bases lying between them. Written as DNA, the CDR3 is TGTGCCAGCAGTGAACGGACACTTAATTCACCCCTCCACTTT. Amino acids: CASSERTLNSPLHF.

The chain joins TRBV28 to TRBJ1-3; D unresolved. Germline assignment: CDR1 MDHEN and CDR2 SYDVKM. The ends were cut back, 7 bases at V and 0 bases at J, with 7 bases in the middle. The CDR3 has 13 amino acids. CDR3 nucleotide sequence: TGTGCCAGCAACGCGGTCTCTGGAAACACCATATATTTT. It is translated as CASNAVSGNTIYF. Full variable domain (outside the CDR3, taken from reference TRBV28 and TRBJ1-3): DVKVTQSSRYLVKRTGEKVFLECVQDMDHENMFWYRQDPGLGLRLIYFSYDVKMKEKGDIPEGYSVSREKKERFSLILESASTNQTSMYLCASNAVSGNTIYFGEGSWLTVV.

The chain is built from TRBV11-3 and TRBJ2-1; unclear D gene. Germline V gene lookup returns CDR1 SGHNT and CDR2 YENEEA. Trimming took off 0 bases at V and 5 bases at J, with 8 bases between the two ends. The CDR3 runs to 14 residues. DNA for the CDR3: TGTGCCAGCAGCTTAGATCCGGTCAACAATGAGCAGTTCTTC. It codes for CASSLDPVNNEQFF.

The chain uses TRBV29-1 and TRBJ2-7; 13 bases are shared with TRBD2. The CDR3 is made up of 14 amino acids. J lost 7 bases, V lost 0 bases, and 3 bases had no gene match. In germline, CDR1 is SQVTM, CDR2 ANQGSEA. Here the CDR3 reads CSVEEGTSGVEQYF. DNA for the CDR3: TGCAGCGTTGAAGAAGGGACTAGCGGGGTTGAGCAGTACTTC.

This clone was detected a few times. The J gene is TRBJ2-1, the V gene TRBV7-2; possibly TRBD2 for D (5 bases). The length of the CDR3 is 17 residues. V lost 6 bases, J lost 8 bases, and 26 bases lay in between. Germline CDR1 and CDR2: SGHTA and FQGNSA. CDR3 DNA: TGTGCCAGCAGAACCCTTACCCTAACCGGGAACCTTTATGAGCAGTTCTTC. Its protein is CASRTLTLTGNLYEQFF.

V usage is TRBV19 and J usage is TRBJ2-7; 11 bases are shared with TRBD2. This CDR3 is built from 17 residues. The V gene's germline CDR1 is LNHDA and CDR2 SQIVND (reference sequence). After removal of 1 base from V and 3 bases from J, the junction contained 8 bases not matched to a gene. This CDR3 reads CASSIALITSGSYEQYF. CDR3 sequence (DNA): TGTGCCAGTAGTATAGCCCTCATTACTAGCGGGAGCTACGAGCAGTACTTC.

The chain uses TRBV20-1 and TRBJ2-7; D remains ambiguous. Trimming removed 6 bases from V and 6 bases from J, with 9 bases in between. Germline lookup yields CDR1 DFQATT and CDR2 SNEGSKA (reference sequence). The CDR3 totals 10 residues. The CDR3 DNA is TGCAGTGCCCTCCAGGTCGAGCAGTACTTC. It yields the protein CSALQVEQYF.

For the CDR3, the DNA is TGTGCCTCGGTTAAACGGCGGGAGCTTCAGTTCTTC. Its translation is CASVKRRELQFF. The chain employs TRBV2 and TRBJ2-1; 7 nucleotides align to TRBD2. V lost 11 bases to trimming and J lost 13 bases; unmatched junction nucleotides: 14. The V gene's germline CDR1 is SNHLY and CDR2 FYNNEI. This CDR3 comprises 12 residues.

This chain uses TRBV6-5 with TRBJ2-1; D may be TRBD1 (5 bases). Trimming removed 3 bases from V and 1 base from J, with 10 bases in between. The CDR3 consists of 15 residues. Germline assignment: CDR1 MNHEY and CDR2 SVGAGI. For the CDR3, the DNA is TGTGCCAGCAGTTATATAGGGGCGTCCTACAATGAGCAGTTCTTC. Its protein product is CASSYIGASYNEQFF.

The V gene is TRBV7-9, the J gene TRBJ2-1, with TRBD1 as a possible D gene (5 bases). The germline V gene has CDR1 SEHNR and CDR2 FQNEAQ (reference sequence). Trimming cost V 5 bases and J 8 bases, with 13 bases left between them. This CDR3 region has 13 residues. Written as DNA, the CDR3 is TGTGCCAGCAGCGTCTACCAGGGATATGAGCAGTTCTTC. Its protein is CASSVYQGYEQFF.